This is a list of T cell receptor beta chains from one sample in a study of T-cell memory formation after mild COVID-19. TCRdb processed the 5' RACE reads anew with MiXCR; each CDR3 protein has one entry. There are hundreds of thousands of distinct CDR3 sequences in the sample; 20% to 25% occur only once, and roughly 8.3% lies in the top ten. Sequenced: PBMCs or a T cell subset sorted from them (not recorded which). The receptors derive from an adult woman who had mild COVID-19 (a few samples of this study predate the infection). Cell type and time point are not known. Each CDR3 is given with its conserved first and last residue. The D gene is left open where the match is weak. Clone size is not always given. Where it is, it says once, few, many or a class for expanded clones.

cdr3_nt cdr3_aa d_call j_call v_call clone_size
TGTGCCAGCAGCTACCGGGACAGTCTGAACACTGAAGCTTTCTTT CASSYRDSLNTEAFF TRBD1 TRBJ1-1 TRBV7-8 -
TGTGCCAGCAGCCATGGGGGACTAGGGCGGGTCCTCGACACTTCTGGGGCCAACGTCCTGACTTTC CASSHGGLGRVLDTSGANVLTF TRBD2 TRBJ2-6 TRBV7-2 -
TGCGCCAGCAGCTCCGATGCATTCACTGAAGCTTTCTTT CASSSDAFTEAFF - TRBJ1-1 TRBV5-1 -
TGTGCCAGCTCACCATCACAGCCCGAGAGCTATGGCTACACCTTC CASSPSQPESYGYTF - TRBJ1-2 TRBV18 few
TGCGCCAGCAGTCGTACAGGGCGGGTCGATCAGCCCCAGCATTTT CASSRTGRVDQPQHF - TRBJ1-5 TRBV23-1 few
TGCAGTGCCCTACCCCAGCTTCAGGGGTCCTACGAGCAGTACTTC CSALPQLQGSYEQYF - TRBJ2-7 TRBV20-1 -
TGTGCCACCAGTGAGGGACAGGCGGGGGAGCAGTTCTTC CATSEGQAGEQFF TRBD1 TRBJ2-1 TRBV24-1 -
TGTGCCAGCAGTTACACAACCGGGACAGGGGACGAGCAGTACTTC CASSYTTGTGDEQYF TRBD1 TRBJ2-7 TRBV6-5 -
TGTGCCAGCAGCTTTCAGGGGGTAGGGGGTGAAGCTTTCTTT CASSFQGVGGEAFF TRBD1 TRBJ1-1 TRBV7-2 few
TGTGCCAGCAGCCCACCGGGACTAGCGGGGGGTCCCTCCTACGAGCAGTACTTC CASSPPGLAGGPSYEQYF TRBD2 TRBJ2-7 TRBV7-3 -
TGTGCCAGCAGTGAAGAGTGGGACAGGGGGTCTTTTGGCTACACCTTC CASSEEWDRGSFGYTF TRBD1 TRBJ1-2 TRBV6-1 -
TGTGCCAGCAGTGAAGAAGGGGGGACAGGGGCGATAACCTACGAGCAGTACTTC CASSEEGGTGAITYEQYF TRBD1 TRBJ2-7 TRBV6-1 -
TGTGCCAGCAGCCCCCTTTCGGGACGGGTGAAGACCCAGTACTTC CASSPLSGRVKTQYF - TRBJ2-5 TRBV12-3/TRBV12-4 -
TGTGCCAGCAGCTTTCTTGCGGGGGGGCCGGAGTTCTTC CASSFLAGGPEFF TRBD2 TRBJ2-1 TRBV5-5 few
TGTGCCAGCAAGTCCCTGGGACAGTCCATAAACATTCAGTACTTC CASKSLGQSINIQYF TRBD1 TRBJ2-4 TRBV7-2 -
TGCAGCGTTGGGAAGGGGGCAAAAAACATTCAGTACTTC CSVGKGAKNIQYF TRBD1 TRBJ2-4 TRBV29-1 few
TGTGCCAGCAGTCGGACAGCTGTAGGATATACGCAGTATTTT CASSRTAVGYTQYF - TRBJ2-3 TRBV2 few
TGTGCCAGCAGTGAACAGGGAAATTTCGGGACAGGGGGCGCGGAGGACTATGGCTACACCTTC CASSEQGNFGTGGAEDYGYTF TRBD1 TRBJ1-2 TRBV2 once
TGTGCCAGCAGTTTTGCGTCAGGGAGGTATAATTCACCCCTCCACTTT CASSFASGRYNSPLHF - TRBJ1-6 TRBV27 few
TGCGCCAGCAGCTTCGGAGAAAGCTATGGCTACACCTTC CASSFGESYGYTF - TRBJ1-2 TRBV5-1 -
TGTGCCAGCAGCTTATCGTCTAGCGGGAGTGAGGATGAGCAGTTCTTC CASSLSSSGSEDEQFF TRBD2 TRBJ2-1 TRBV7-9 many
TGTGCCAGCTCACCACCTGGGCTAGCGGGGGCGCTAGCCAAAAACATTCAGTACTTC CASSPPGLAGALAKNIQYF TRBD2 TRBJ2-4 TRBV18 few
TGTGCCAGCAGTGTACAAGGGATCGAGACCCAGTACTTC CASSVQGIETQYF - TRBJ2-5 TRBV2 few
TGTGCCAGCAGCTCGACCGGGACGGTGAGGAGAGAGACCCAGTACTTC CASSSTGTVRRETQYF - TRBJ2-5 TRBV5-5 -
TGTGCCAGCAGTTACGCCGGACTAGCGGACTACGAGCAGTACTTC CASSYAGLADYEQYF TRBD2 TRBJ2-7 TRBV6-2/TRBV6-3 few
TGTGCCAGCAGCTTGTATTGGGGACCTTCGAACACTGAAGCTTTCTTT CASSLYWGPSNTEAFF - TRBJ1-1 TRBV5-4 few
TGTGCCAGCAGTTACGGACTAGCCTCCTCCTACGAGCAGTACTTC CASSYGLASSYEQYF TRBD2 TRBJ2-7 TRBV6-5 few
TGTGCCAGCAGCCACAGTGGACAGGGGAACACTGAAGCTTTCTTT CASSHSGQGNTEAFF TRBD1 TRBJ1-1 TRBV3-1 -
TGTGCCAGCAGCTTGGGGACAGGGCTCCAGCCTGGCTACACCTTC CASSLGTGLQPGYTF TRBD1 TRBJ1-2 TRBV5-5 -
TGTGCCAGCTCACCACGCGGGGGACAGGGTACCTACAATGAGCAGTTCTTC CASSPRGGQGTYNEQFF TRBD1 TRBJ2-1 TRBV18 -
TGTGCCACCAGCAGTCGTCACAGGGGTGTCAATCAGCCCCAGCATTTT CATSSRHRGVNQPQHF TRBD1 TRBJ1-5 TRBV15 -
TGCGCCAGCAGATCGACTAGCGGGAGGGTATACGAGCAGTACTTC CASRSTSGRVYEQYF TRBD2 TRBJ2-7 TRBV5-1 once
TGTGCCAGCAGCCGCCCGCCACAGGGGGCGGTCGGCACTGAAGCTTTCTTT CASSRPPQGAVGTEAFF TRBD1 TRBJ1-1 TRBV7-2 once